This entry lists 17 T cell receptor beta chains sequenced from one sample in a study of OX40 agonist ivuxolimab in advanced cancers. The data were produced by immunoSEQ multiplex PCR, yet TCRdb's version contains in-frame clones alone and is incomplete. In the table there are tens of thousands of clones, about 83% of which are singletons. This specimen was CD4+ or CD8+ T cells sorted from blood, taken in a trial of the OX40 agonist ivuxolimab. The source is an adult with an advanced solid tumor such as melanoma, head and neck, liver or kidney cancer.

The rearrangement links TRBV6-5 to TRBJ2-7; D might be TRBD2 (7 bases). Germline V CDR1 and CDR2: MNHEY, SVGAGI. V dropped 2 bases and J dropped 4 bases, with 15 bases sitting between them. The CDR3 consists of 15 residues. Here the CDR3 reads CASSYGGGLGYEQYF. The DNA of the CDR3 is TGTGCCAGCAGTTACGGGGGGGGCCTCGGTTACGAGCAGTACTTC.

This rearrangement joins TRBV6-1 to TRBJ2-2, with 7 bases aligning to TRBD1. The CDR3 consists of 15 residues. Germline lookup yields CDR1 MNHNS and CDR2 SASEGT. Unmatched junction bases numbered 7, after V lost 6 bases and J lost 3 bases. The CDR3 nucleotides read TGTGCCAGCAGCCCGAGGGGGCTGGACACCGGGGAGCTGTTTTTT. Its protein is CASSPRGLDTGELFF.

This sequence joins TRBV5-4 and TRBJ2-2; no definite D call. From germline, CDR1 is SGHNT and CDR2 YYREEE (reference sequence). The CDR3 spans 17 residues. V lost 0 bases, J lost 4 bases, and 16 bases lay in between. CDR3 bases: TGTGCCAGCAGCTTGGGACAAGACCCAAACCCCACCGGGGAGCTGTTTTTT. Translating gives CASSLGQDPNPTGELFF.

The chain joins TRBV27 to TRBJ2-5, with TRBD1 matching over 12 bases. Germline V gives CDR1 MNHEY, CDR2 SMNVEV (reference sequence). The CDR3 totals 15 residues. Trimming cost V 8 bases and J 5 bases; bases outside gene matches: 9. CDR3 loop: CASHGTGGRGETQYF. For the CDR3, the DNA is TGTGCCAGCCATGGGACAGGGGGCCGCGGGGAGACCCAGTACTTC.

This chain uses TRBV29-1 with TRBJ2-7; possibly TRBD2 for D (6 bases). CDR3 length: 14 residues. V lost 1 base and J lost 6, with 16 bases in between. CDR1 is SQVTM, CDR2 ANQGSEA, per germline. The CDR3: CSVEGEDYPREQYF. The CDR3 nucleotides read TGCAGCGTTGAAGGGGAGGACTACCCCCGCGAGCAGTACTTC.

The rearrangement joins TRBV29-1 to TRBJ2-3, with a possible D match to TRBD1 (7 bases). V dropped 6 bases and J dropped 2 bases, with 12 bases sitting between them. The V gene's germline CDR1 is SQVTM and CDR2 ANQGSEA. The CDR3 sequence is 13 residues long. The CDR3 DNA is TGCAGCGTCGCCAGGGGGGACACAGATACGCAGTATTTT. Translation gives CSVARGDTDTQYF.

The chain combines TRBV18 with TRBJ1-6, with TRBD1 matching 8 bases. The V and J ends lost 3 bases and 7 bases, in that order; junction bases with no gene match: 5. This CDR3 region has 15 residues. From germline, CDR1 is KGHSH and CDR2 LQKENI. The CDR3: CASSPVAGGNSPLHF. The CDR3 nucleotides read TGTGCCAGCTCACCGGTGGCAGGGGGCAATTCACCCCTCCACTTT.

The J gene is TRBJ2-3, the V gene TRBV14; D is unclear. The germline V gene has CDR1 SGHDN and CDR2 FVKESK. The CDR3 has 12 amino acids. Trimming shortened V by 1 base and J by 4 bases, and 3 bases separated the two germline ends. The CDR3 DNA sequence: TGTGCCAGCAGCCAAGTTGCAGATACGCAGTATTTT. Translating gives CASSQVADTQYF.

The gene calls are TRBV11-3 and TRBJ2-1; 12 bases align to TRBD2. CDR3 length equals 15 residues. The trim removed 3 bases at V and 10 bases at J, leaving 7 bases unmatched. Germline CDR1 is SGHNT and CDR2 is YENEEA. The CDR3 bases are TGTGCCAGCAGCTTGACTAGCGGGAGTCCCGGGGAGCAGTTCTTC. Protein sequence: CASSLTSGSPGEQFF.

The chain uses TRBV5-6 and TRBJ2-2; the match to TRBD1 covers 9 bases. Germline V gene lookup returns CDR1 SGHDT and CDR2 YYEEEE. This CDR3 region has 16 residues. V lost 4 bases and J lost 2; bases outside the gene matches: 6. The CDR3 coding sequence is TGTGCCAGCAGCCGGACGGACAGGGGAAACACCGGGGAGCTGTTTTTT. Amino acids: CASSRTDRGNTGELFF.

The gene calls are TRBV10-3 and TRBJ2-3; TRBD2 aligns across 13 bases. V lost 4 bases and J lost 6; bases outside the gene matches: 13. The CDR3 is made up of 18 amino acids. Germline V gives CDR1 ENHRY, CDR2 SYGVKD. CDR3 protein: CAISGIGLAGVTGDTQYF. The CDR3 bases are TGTGCCATCAGTGGTATAGGACTAGCGGGAGTGACTGGGGATACGCAGTATTTT.

In its sample, this clone was seen once. This chain joins TRBV18 and TRBJ2-3; weak D call: TRBD1 (6 bases). V was trimmed by 5 bases and J by 0 bases, leaving 9 bases between them. This CDR3 is built from 14 residues. Germline V gene sequence: CDR1 KGHSH, CDR2 LQKENI. In DNA form, the CDR3 reads TGTGCCAGCTCAGCCCAGGGGAGCACAGATACGCAGTATTTT. The encoded protein is CASSAQGSTDTQYF.

This clone was detected only once. The V gene is TRBV30, the J gene TRBJ1-4, with a weak D call TRBD1 (5 bases). Per the germline V gene, CDR1 is GTSNPN and CDR2 is SVGIG (reference sequence). This CDR3 is built from 15 residues. V lost 0 bases and J 6 bases, leaving 14 bases between the germline ends. This CDR3 reads CAWSVMGQGDEKLFF. For the CDR3, the DNA is TGTGCCTGGAGTGTAATGGGGCAGGGAGATGAAAAACTGTTTTTT.

The sample holds a few counts of this clone. For the CDR3, the DNA is TGTGCCAGCAGCCCACTAGCGGGCACAGATACGCAGTATTTT. The encoded protein is CASSPLAGTDTQYF. The rearrangement uses TRBV9 and TRBJ2-3, with 8 bases lining up with TRBD2. Germline V gene lookup returns CDR1 SGDLS and CDR2 YYNGEE. V lost 4 bases, J lost 1 base, and 2 bases stayed unmatched. This CDR3 comprises 14 residues.

The rearrangement links TRBV4-1 to TRBJ2-1; D is possibly TRBD2 (5 bases). The length of the CDR3 is 14 residues. Germline V CDR1 and CDR2: MGHRA, YSYEKL. Deletions cut 4 bases from V and 2 bases from J, with 9 bases between. The CDR3 sequence is CASSPGVTYNEQFF. The CDR3 DNA reads TGCGCCAGCAGCCCCGGGGTTACCTACAATGAGCAGTTCTTC.

The chain has TRBV5-4 and TRBJ2-2; 9 bases line up with TRBD1. Germline V gives CDR1 SGHNT, CDR2 YYREEE (reference sequence). CDR3 length: 16 amino acids. V was clipped by 4 bases and J by 6 bases; unmatched bases: 10. The CDR3 here is CASSPRDRDVPGELFF. In DNA, the CDR3 is TGTGCCAGCAGCCCCAGGGACAGGGATGTGCCCGGGGAGCTGTTTTTT.

The genes are TRBV5-4 and TRBJ2-2; 9 bases are a match to TRBD1. The CDR3 totals 16 residues. Germline CDR1 reads SGHNT; CDR2 reads YYREEE (reference sequence). V shed 3 bases, J shed 6 bases, and the junction held 9 bases outside the gene matches. In nucleotides, the CDR3 is TGTGCCAGCAGCTCCACAGGGGGCGCCTTTCCCGGGGAGCTGTTTTTT. It translates to CASSSTGGAFPGELFF.